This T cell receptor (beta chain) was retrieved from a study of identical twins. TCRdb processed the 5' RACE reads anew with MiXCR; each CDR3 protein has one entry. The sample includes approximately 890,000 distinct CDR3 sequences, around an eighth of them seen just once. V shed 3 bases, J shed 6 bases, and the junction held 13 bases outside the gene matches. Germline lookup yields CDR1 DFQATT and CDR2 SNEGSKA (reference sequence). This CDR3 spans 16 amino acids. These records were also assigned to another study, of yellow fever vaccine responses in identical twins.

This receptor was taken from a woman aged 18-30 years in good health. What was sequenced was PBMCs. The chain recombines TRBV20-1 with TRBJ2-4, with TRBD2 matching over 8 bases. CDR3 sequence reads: CSASVPSGPWTNIQYF. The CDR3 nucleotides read TGCAGTGCTAGTGTGCCTAGCGGGCCGTGGACAAACATTCAGTACTTC.